The clone carrying this TCR beta chain was seen many times. Its antigen remains unknown. The data were obtained in a study of T-cell reconstitution after alpha-beta-depleted transplantation in children. Study findings and constraints: The high TCRbeta diversity at day 60 in some patients came from surviving recipient T cells and thymic progenitors. Newly produced T cells mostly provided counts and TCRbeta diversity after one year, as hyperexpanded clones declined. Expanded graft clones, several hundred of them, were reportedly the source of alpha-beta T cells about two months after transplant.

CDR1 and CDR2 from the germline V gene are KGHDR and SFDVKD. V lost 9 bases, J lost 5 bases, and 9 bases stayed unmatched. The length of the CDR3 is 13 residues. The library targeted TCRbeta and was prepared with unique molecular identifiers. TCRdb ran MiXCR on the PCR reads and lists one entry per CDR3 protein. The data contain 550,000 to 800,000 distinct CDR3 sequences, about an eighth of them singletons. The source material was PBMCs, sampled before TCRalphabeta/CD19-depleted stem cell transplant. This TCR was recovered from a girl aged 2-15 years with congenital amegakaryocytic thrombocytopenia, due to receive a stem cell transplant. J is TRBJ2-7 and V is TRBV24-1; TRBD2 agrees at 7 bases. DNA for the CDR3: TGTGCCACCTCGGGGGGAACTACTAACGAGCAGTACTTC. This sequence encodes CATSGGTTNEQYF.